The clone carrying this TCR beta chain was observed a few times. TCRdb used MiXCR to reprocess the RT-PCR reads, holding one entry per CDR3 protein. The data contain 550,000 to 750,000 distinct CDR3 sequences, 12% to 15% of them singletons. CDR1 is DFQATT and CDR2 is SNEGSKA in the germline V gene (reference sequence). V was clipped by 3 bases and J by 0 bases, with 9 bases between them. The CDR3 length is 14 residues. The TCR was taken from a female donor in good health, serving as a healthy control. The sample consisted of memory CD4+ T cells from blood. This chain uses TRBV20-1 with TRBJ2-1; TRBD1 might be the D (5 bases). CDR3 amino acids: CSARGQGSYNEQFF. The CDR3 region has the DNA TGCAGTGCTAGGGGGCAGGGCTCCTACAATGAGCAGTTCTTC.